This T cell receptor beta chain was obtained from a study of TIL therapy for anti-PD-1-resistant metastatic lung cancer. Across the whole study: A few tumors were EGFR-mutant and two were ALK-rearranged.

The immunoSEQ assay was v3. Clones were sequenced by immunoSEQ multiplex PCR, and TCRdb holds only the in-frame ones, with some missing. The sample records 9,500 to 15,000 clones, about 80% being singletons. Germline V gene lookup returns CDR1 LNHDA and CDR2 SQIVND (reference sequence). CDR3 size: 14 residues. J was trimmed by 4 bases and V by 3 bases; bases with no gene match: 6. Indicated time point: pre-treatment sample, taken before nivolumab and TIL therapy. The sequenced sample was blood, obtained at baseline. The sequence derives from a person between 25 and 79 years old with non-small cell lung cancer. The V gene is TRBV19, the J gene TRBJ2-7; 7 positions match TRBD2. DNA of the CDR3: TGTGCCAGTAGTATGGCACTAGCGAGGTACGAGCAGTACTTC. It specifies CASSMALARYEQYF. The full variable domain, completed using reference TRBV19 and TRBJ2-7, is DGGITQSPKYLFRKEGQNVTLSCEQNLNHDAMYWYRQDPGQGLRLIYYSQIVNDFQKGDIAEGYSVSREKKESFPLTVTSAQKNPTAFYLCASSMALARYEQYFGPGTRLTVT.